These 26 T cell receptor beta chains came from one sample sequenced in a study of blood T cells in healthy people across ages. It was with a sample-barcoded 5' primer and a J-beta primer mix that a second PCR of roughly 7 to 12 cycles was run. From the 5' RACE reads, TCRdb called clonotypes with MiXCR, one entry per CDR3 protein. Seen here are 800,000 to 950,000 distinct CDR3 sequences, about 48% observed once, and the top ten hold under 15%. Sequencing was done on a sample of blood. The source is a man in his thirties or forties in good health.

This clonotype came up a few times. CDR3 region: CATRERANTGELFF. The CDR3 coding sequence is TGCGCCACCAGGGAGCGGGCTAACACCGGGGAGCTGTTTTTT. The V call is TRBV5-1, the J call TRBJ2-2, with a weak D call TRBD2 (6 bases). CDR1 SGHRS and CDR2 YFSETQ come from the germline V gene. The V end lost 9 bases, the J end lost 2 bases, and 14 bases lay between the germline ends. The CDR3 length is 14 residues.

The chain employs TRBV20-1 and TRBJ1-1, with 7 nucleotides matching TRBD1. Germline trimming cut 2 bases from V and 6 bases from J; bases unmatched to any gene: 9. The CDR3 is 14 amino acids. In germline, CDR1 is DFQATT, CDR2 SNEGSKA (reference sequence). The CDR3 sequence is CSARPRTGSAEAFF. DNA of the CDR3: TGCAGTGCTAGACCTAGGACAGGAAGCGCTGAAGCTTTCTTT.

The chain carries TRBV29-1 and TRBJ2-7; D gene unclear. The V and J ends lost 1 base and 2 bases respectively, with 12 bases between them. The CDR3 has 14 amino acids. CDR1 is SQVTM and CDR2 is ANQGSEA in the germline V gene. The CDR3 region is CSVEGSKGAYEQYF. CDR3 DNA sequence: TGCAGCGTTGAAGGTTCAAAGGGTGCCTACGAGCAGTACTTC.

V and J are TRBV12-3 or TRBV12-4 and TRBJ1-2; tentatively, D is TRBD1 (5 bases). V was clipped by 3 bases and J by 6 bases, with 17 bases between them. The CDR3 consists of 15 residues. CDR3 coding DNA: TGTGCCAGCAGTTTTAGGGCCCCGGGGCCCGATGGCTACACCTTC. Translation: CASSFRAPGPDGYTF.

This clonotype has a count of ten or more. V usage is TRBV5-1 and J usage is TRBJ1-2; possibly TRBD1 for D (5 bases). This CDR3 is built from 13 residues. The V gene's germline CDR1 is SGHRS and CDR2 YFSETQ. The V and J ends lost 3 bases and 8 bases respectively, with 14 bases between them. The CDR3 sequence is CASSSPRAGGYTF. The CDR3 bases are TGCGCCAGCAGCTCGCCCAGGGCAGGAGGCTACACCTTC.

This sequence joins TRBV20-1 and TRBJ2-4, with 7 bases matching TRBD2. Germline V CDR1 and CDR2: DFQATT, SNEGSKA (reference sequence). V lost 3 bases, J lost 1 base, and 9 bases stayed unmatched. CDR3 length: 16 amino acids. The CDR3 protein is CSARGAGERAKNIQYF. For the CDR3, the DNA is TGCAGTGCTAGGGGTGCGGGAGAGAGGGCCAAAAACATTCAGTACTTC.

This clonotype has more than one count but fewer than ten. J is TRBJ2-3 and V is TRBV6-2 or TRBV6-3, with D perhaps matching TRBD2 (5 bases). V dropped 10 bases and J dropped 0 bases, with 17 bases sitting between them. The V gene's germline CDR1 is MNHEY and CDR2 SVGEGT. This CDR3 has 15 residues. For the CDR3, the DNA is TGTGCCACCTTCCCTTGGGAGTCTAGCACAGATACGCAGTATTTT. It specifies CATFPWESSTDTQYF.

The rearrangement joins TRBV7-3 to TRBJ2-7; no reliable D call. The closer fit of TRBJ2-5 to the DNA end suggests the J call may be wrong. Germline assignment: CDR1 SGHTA and CDR2 FQGTGA. This CDR3 is built from 12 residues. CDR3 nucleotides: TGTGCCAGCAGCCCTGGCTCGCGGACCCAGTACTTC. It yields the protein CASSPGSRTQYF.

This clonotype was seen more than once but under ten times. The V call is TRBV20-1, the J call TRBJ2-3, with D perhaps TRBD2 (6 bases). Trimming stripped 2 bases from V and 3 bases from J, with 12 bases between. Germline lookup yields CDR1 DFQATT and CDR2 SNEGSKA (reference sequence). CDR3 length equals 14 residues. CDR3 protein: CSARSLGRTDTQYF. CDR3 DNA: TGCAGTGCTAGAAGTTTGGGGAGGACAGATACGCAGTATTTT.

This clonotype appeared a few times. The chain carries TRBV3-1 and TRBJ2-7, with TRBD2 identical over 12 bases. CDR3 size: 16 residues. Germline V CDR1 and CDR2: LGHDT, YNNKEL (reference sequence). V was pared by 7 bases and J by 2 bases, with 9 bases of the junction left unmatched. The CDR3 sequence is CASTSLAGGVTYEQYF. For the CDR3, the DNA is TGTGCCAGCACTTCCCTAGCGGGGGGGGTCACCTACGAGCAGTACTTC.

This chain uses TRBV27 with TRBJ1-2; a possible D gene is TRBD1 (5 bases). CDR1 is MNHEY, CDR2 SMNVEV, per germline (reference sequence). V lost 3 bases, J lost 6 bases, and 11 bases lay in between. CDR3 length equals 13 residues. CDR3 protein: CASSFSGLDGYTF. Here the CDR3 DNA reads TGTGCCAGCAGTTTTTCAGGGCTAGATGGCTACACCTTC.

CDR3 DNA: TGTGCCAGCAGCCGGGCCGACTACGAGCAGTACTTC. Its protein is CASSRADYEQYF. The rearrangement links TRBV7-9 to TRBJ2-7; unclear D gene. The CDR3 covers 12 residues. V was cut by 5 bases and J by 3 bases, with 8 bases left in between. Per germline, CDR1 SEHNR and CDR2 FQNEAQ (reference sequence).

This clonotype appeared a single time. CDR3: CASSLDGDIRGTDTQYF. Here the CDR3 DNA reads TGCGCCAGCAGCTTGGATGGGGACATCCGGGGCACAGATACGCAGTATTTT. This chain uses TRBV5-1 with TRBJ2-3; possible D gene TRBD1, 6 bases. The V end was cut by 0 bases, the J end by 1 base, with 15 bases between. This CDR3 has 17 residues. Germline lookup yields CDR1 SGHRS and CDR2 YFSETQ.

The chain combines TRBV5-1 with TRBJ1-5; 9 bases match TRBD1. V shed 2 bases, J shed 2 bases, and the junction held 2 bases outside the gene matches. This CDR3 has 15 residues. The V gene's germline CDR1 is SGHRS and CDR2 YFSETQ. The CDR3 nucleotides read TGCGCCAGCAGCTTCGGGACAGGGCGCAATCAGCCCCAGCATTTT. Translating gives CASSFGTGRNQPQHF.

This clonotype has only a few counts. This sequence joins TRBV27 and TRBJ1-5; D is uncertain. V lost 1 base to trimming and J lost 10 bases, with 11 bases between them. This CDR3 is built from 13 residues. Germline V lookup: CDR1 MNHEY, CDR2 SMNVEV (reference sequence). CDR3 sequence reads: CASSLWRGQPQHF. CDR3 in DNA: TGTGCCAGCAGTTTATGGCGAGGGCAACCCCAGCATTTT.

Concerning this clonotype: Its ends do not fully match the called genes, so a read error is possible. The CDR3 DNA reads as TGTGCCAGCACCCCCGGTCTTGGGGTTGGCTATAATTCACCCCCCCACTTT. Translating gives CASTPGLGVGYNSPPHF. This chain joins TRBV6-1 and TRBJ1-6; D gene unclear. Per the germline V gene, CDR1 is MNHNS and CDR2 is SASEGT. The CDR3 sequence is 17 residues long.

The rearrangement uses TRBV7-2 and TRBJ1-1, with TRBD1 identical over 8 bases. Germline CDR1 SGHTA, CDR2 FQGNSA. The CDR3 is 15 residues long. Trimming removed 5 bases from V and 5 bases from J; junction bases left unmatched: 10. DNA for the CDR3: TGTGCCAGCAGCCCGATCAGGGGGCGAGGGACTGAAGCTTTCTTT. Protein: CASSPIRGRGTEAFF.

This clonotype was recorded only once. This rearrangement joins TRBV29-1 to TRBJ2-7, with 7 bases identical to TRBD1. Germline V CDR1 and CDR2: SQVTM, ANQGSEA. V shed 5 bases and J 4 bases; nucleotides not matched to a gene: 8. This CDR3 has 13 amino acids. The DNA for the CDR3 is TGCAGCGTTTTAAGGGGGCTCCAATACGAGCAGTACTTC. It translates to CSVLRGLQYEQYF.

This clonotype has more than one count but fewer than ten. An end of the junction does not agree with germline; a read error may underlie this. This chain joins TRBV28 and TRBJ2-5; 12 bases are a match to TRBD2. This CDR3 comprises 16 residues. Germline CDR1 is MDHEN and CDR2 is SYDVKM. The CDR3 loop reads CTSSLFGGLAGETQYF. CDR3 sequence (DNA): TGTACCAGCAGCCTCTTTGGGGGACTAGCGGGAGAGACCCAGTACTTC. Looking up the rest from reference TRBV28 and TRBJ2-5 gives the full variable domain: DVKVTQSSRYLVKRTGEKVFLECVQDMDHENMFWYRQDPGLGLRLIYFSYDVKMKEKGDIPEGYSVSREKKERFSLILESASTNQTSMYLCTSSLFGGLAGETQYFGPGTRLLVL.

The chain combines TRBV6-2 or TRBV6-3 with TRBJ1-5, with 7 bases fitting TRBD1. V was pared by 4 bases and J by 0 bases, with 12 bases of the junction left unmatched. The CDR3 totals 18 residues. CDR1 and CDR2 from the germline V gene are MNHEY and SVGEGT. CDR3 region: CASSFSRAGTVSNQPQHF. The DNA for the CDR3 is TGTGCCAGCAGTTTCTCGCGCGCGGGGACAGTTAGCAATCAGCCCCAGCATTTT.

This clonotype appeared once. The V call is TRBV3-1, the J call TRBJ2-1; the D is unclear. The germline CDR1 and CDR2 sequences are LGHDT and YNNKEL (reference sequence). The CDR3 runs to 15 residues. V was cut by 1 base and J by 5 bases, with 12 bases left in between. The CDR3 reads CASSQGSSLNNEQFF. As DNA, the CDR3 is TGTGCCAGCAGCCAAGGAAGTAGCTTGAACAATGAGCAGTTCTTC.

Remarks on this clonotype: A much larger clone lies a single base off, so this may be a read error. For the CDR3, the DNA is TGCGCCAGCGGCCAAGAAAAAAGAGGGGAAAAACTGTTTTTT. It is translated as CASGQEKRGEKLFF. The chain couples TRBV4-1 to TRBJ1-4; D unclear. Germline CDR1 is MGHRA and CDR2 is YSYEKL. The CDR3 has 14 amino acids.

This clonotype was detected a few times. The chain is built from TRBV4-3 and TRBJ2-5; D gene uncertain. V lost 0 bases to trimming and J lost 4 bases, with 12 bases between them. This CDR3 is 15 amino acids long. The germline V gene encodes CDR1 LGHNA and CDR2 YSLEER. CDR3: CASSQENEFRETQYF. The CDR3 region has the DNA TGCGCCAGCAGCCAAGAGAATGAATTCCGAGAGACCCAGTACTTC.

The V gene is TRBV2, the J gene TRBJ1-1; tentatively, D is TRBD1 (6 bases). Trimming took 8 bases from V and 5 from J, leaving 18 bases between them. Germline V gives CDR1 SNHLY, CDR2 FYNNEI. The CDR3 covers 14 residues. CDR3 residues: CASFPGHSVTEAFF. The CDR3 nucleotides are TGTGCCAGCTTCCCGGGACACAGTGTGACTGAAGCTTTCTTT.

Comment on this clonotype: Relative to the germline gene, one junction end is altered; a read error may explain this. The rearrangement uses TRBV19 and TRBJ2-6, with TRBD1 identical over 9 bases. Germline-derived CDR1 and CDR2 are LNHDA and SQIVND (reference sequence). This CDR3 comprises 17 residues. CDR3 in amino acids: CASSMDRGASGANALTF. CDR3 sequence (DNA): TGTGCCAGTAGTATGGACAGGGGAGCCTCTGGGGCCAACGCCCTGACTTTC.

V is TRBV4-1 and J is TRBJ2-3; D may be TRBD1 or TRBD2 (5 bases each). This CDR3 contains 17 residues. Germline CDR1 MGHRA, CDR2 YSYEKL. V gave up 6 bases and J gave up 5 bases, with 24 bases separating them. In DNA, the CDR3 is TGCGCCAGCAGACCTAAAGGGGAGCCAGGGAATTTAGATACGCAGTATTTT. Protein: CASRPKGEPGNLDTQYF.